This T cell receptor (beta chain) was sequenced during a study of cytomegalovirus exposure and HLA in healthy donors (dated by TCRdb to about 2017). Study-wide context: In an earlier analysis of some 550 of the donors, 250 to 300 Gb of sequence data and 100 million or so unique TCR beta sequences from 180 million or so T cells were reported. The aim of the study was to test whether cataloging public T cell receptors could identify signatures of past pathogen exposure. An earlier analysis of around 580 of the donors used high-throughput TCR beta sequencing to judge whether each TCR beta V gene segment behaved as functional or pseudogenic. Alongside the repertoire data, information on donor age, sex, ethnicity and CMV serostatus was compiled. The study profiled the T cell repertoires of under 850 subjects by immunosequencing and related them to cytomegalovirus serostatus. The later analysis used no new phenotypic data to find candidate immune exposures, relying instead on TCR beta sequences and their occurrence across donors. Class I and class II HLA loci were covered by the typing at four-digit resolution. High-throughput TCR immunosequencing, statistical association of individual TCRs with disease status, and machine learning were combined to predict cytomegalovirus infection status. All discovery cohort repertoires had been generated on a single sequencing platform. In a later genetic analysis, genome-wide SNP genotypes for 398 of the 666 donors were used, and that subset was treated as a discovery cohort. In a later analysis, previously published TCR beta repertoires from 550 to 700 donors were re-analyzed and high-resolution HLA genotyping was added so that TCR occurrence patterns could be studied. In addition to the first cohort of roughly 700 subjects, a separate validation cohort of 120 different subjects was used. Among roughly 370 genotyped donors of the cohort, an average of approximately 240,000 unique TCR beta nucleotide sequences were sequenced per donor, 15% to 20% of them non-productive. An early release that covered roughly 600 HLA-typed donors contained approximately 300 gigabases of sequencing data and 85 million to 100 million unique TCR sequences. Typing coverage varied by locus: roughly 629-640 donors for A, B, C, DRB1 and DQB1; more than 500 for DQA1; approximately 570 for DPA1; roughly 470 for DPB1. Because of strong linkage in the cohort, roughly five DR-DQ haplotypes were treated as single units for association and clustering. Of the roughly 410 genotyped donors, 65% to 90% were placed in the genetic ancestry cluster associated with self-reported Caucasian donors. What the authors observed across the whole study: A later genetic analysis reported fewer N-insertions in productive TCRs among donors in an Asian-associated ancestry cluster than the roughly 620-donor mean. In a later analysis, HLA-associated TCR beta chains were found to be more clonally expanded and to have lower generation probabilities than equally common non-associated chains. The classifier was reported to diagnose cytomegalovirus status with high specificity and sensitivity in both the original and validation cohorts. An earlier analysis of approximately 600 of the donors showed that most TCR beta V segments appeared in productive rearrangements either about 87% or about 30% of the time, which broadly matched IMGT annotations. For the cohort, immune exposure information was limited to CMV serostatus. A further reported finding was that TCR beta sequences accurately predicted the HLA-A and HLA-B alleles for most subjects in the first cohort. When HLA alleles, especially DR and DQ, strongly co-occurred, TCR associations were difficult to assign to individual alleles. The study gave a list of some 150 TCR beta chains associated with cytomegalovirus. A later analysis associated around 16,000 TCR beta sequences with specific HLA alleles at a false discovery rate of 0.05. In this cohort, only TCR beta chains were sequenced, and detectable features were limited by the absence of alpha or paired-chain data. Because counts were too low, around 18 rarely observed V segments, including chromosome 9 orphons, were left out of the earlier analysis of a few hundred of the donors. A later analysis found that most CMV-associated TCR beta chains appeared HLA-restricted, with HLA associations seemingly driven largely by CMV exposure. Sequencing depth was assumed to be roughly uniform across donors in the presence/absence analyses, though that assumption may not hold. The authors suggested that the approach could potentially be extended to other disease states and immunological phenotypes. Three of the identified cytomegalovirus-associated TCR beta chains were confirmed in vitro to be specific for cytomegalovirus antigens. Linkage disequilibrium might explain the correlated functional status among segregating V segments, but an unknown experimental factor could not be ruled out. The sequencing pipeline was judged likely to have produced a cluster of highly shared sequence variants as a technical artifact. Most TCR sequences were seen in very few donors, while some public TCRs were found in many individuals. Some IMGT-functional V segments, including TRBV6-2 and TRBV6-3, could not be told apart with the 87-base-pair reads, so those segments were excluded. According to a later analysis, parvovirus B19, influenza, CMV and Epstein-Barr virus appeared linked to several top co-occurrence clusters. An association between a missense DCLRE1C variant and V-gene and J-gene trimming of TCR beta chains was found in a later genetic analysis and replicated in an independent cohort. Because HLA typing was unavailable for some donors at each locus, only the typed subset was used in association tests. According to a later analysis, TCR association rates differed among HLA loci, with DRB1 alleles showing the most associated TCRs and HLA-C alleles showing the fewest.

The cohort was made up of 500 to 800 healthy bone marrow donors. Cohort members were all nominally healthy when sampled, although unrecorded immune exposures were likely present. The donor tested CMV seropositive, placing the donor among the approximately 290 seropositive members of the cohort. Every donor gave a peripheral blood sample, and the peripheral blood mononuclear cells from that sample were used for TCR beta sequencing. The Qiagen DNeasy Blood Extraction Kit was used to extract genomic DNA from the blood cell samples. Libraries were made using the immunoSEQ multiplex PCR assay. For the multiplex PCR, a mixture combining 60 forward primers for TCR Vbeta segments and 13 reverse primers for TCR Jbeta segments was used. Amplification of the CDR3 region of rearranged TCR beta genes was performed with a multiplex PCR assay on genomic DNA. Amplified TCR beta libraries were sequenced as 87-base-pair reads on the Illumina HiSeq System. Per the original workflow: Across the roughly 640 repertoires, a later analysis counted tens of millions of unique TCR beta chains, around 11 million of which were shared by at least two donors. A nearest-neighbor algorithm error-corrected the raw reads and collapsed the reads into unique sequences, merging closely related sequences to remove PCR and sequencing errors. Alignment of CDR3 sequences to IMGT reference sequences was used to assign V, D and J gene segments. For a sequence to be retained, a match of at least six nucleotides was required to both a V gene segment and a J gene segment. Rearrangements were classified as productive when the CDR3 lacked stop codons and remained in frame with V and J, and all other rearrangements were classified as non-productive. Following IMGT convention, CDR3 was defined as the stretch from the second conserved V-encoded cysteine to the conserved J-encoded phenylalanine. In an earlier analysis of approximately 590 of the donors, sequences lacking an unambiguous match to a single V gene segment were excluded. In an earlier analysis of 587 of the donors, V segments were called functional above 56.7% productive rearrangements and were called segregating when the between-donor standard deviation exceeded 5%. A statistical classification framework was built to diagnose cytomegalovirus status from the catalog of TCR beta chain sequences. V and J gene assignment, in a later analysis, came from comparing TCR nucleotide sequences with IMGT/GENE-DB human TR gene sequences. Using the TCRdist pipeline, a later analysis assigned CDR3 sequences along with most-parsimonious VDJ recombination scenarios. In a later analysis, each TCR beta chain was defined by its CDR3 amino acid sequence together with its V-gene family, and reads lacking a unique V-gene family were excluded. To address suspected cross-contamination and a sequencing artifact, a later analysis removed 550 to 750 highly shared, low-generation-probability nucleotide sequences. A later analysis calculated a clonal expansion index for each public chain from normalized within-repertoire ranks of inferred template counts. Generation probabilities in a later analysis came from a VDJ recombination model fitted to out-of-frame rearrangements, and those results were checked against IGoR. In a later analysis, TCR-TCR, TCR-HLA and TCR-CMV co-occurrence was scored with hypergeometric tests, and a repertoire-size bias correction was applied to TCR pairs. In a later analysis, false discovery rates were estimated by permuting HLA or CMV assignments 20 times. A later analysis grouped co-occurring TCRs with DBSCAN, adding TCRdist sequence similarity when clustering within HLA-allele-positive subsets. Repertoires with fewer than 30,000 or more than 120,000 public chains were left out of co-occurrence clustering, as were four to six repertoires with anomalous nucleotide sharing. TCRdb's version of the immuneACCESS table is confined to in-frame rearrangements and falls short of the full clone set. An unresolved V gene accounts for under half of the shortfall where checked; the remainder is of unknown origin. For V, J and clone size, that table is used; D and trimming come from the DNA. The sample table shows roughly 88,000 clones, and 76% are seen once. Jointly, the top ten make up roughly 5.4% of the sample.

Based on the germline V gene, the CDR1 and CDR2 sequences are SGHTA and FQGNSA. Counted from cysteine to phenylalanine, this CDR3 has 13 amino acids. The kept DNA is CDR3 alone, 39 bases in frame from the first base. Trimming at the junction amounts to 5 bases on V and 4 bases on J, and the germline ends lie 11 bases apart. Comment on this clone: The clone's antigen remains unknown. No base quality information exists; no much larger clone differs at one position.

The sequenced sample consisted of PBMCs. This clonotype was obtained from a man aged 25-40 years in good health and CMV-seropositive. This receptor chain uses TRBV7-2 and TRBJ2-5, and the D gene may be TRBD1, 5 bases matching. The CDR3 protein is CASSARQTETQYF. The nucleotide sequence reads TGTGCCAGCAGCGCGCGACAGACAGAGACCCAGTACTTC.